These 26 T cell receptor beta chains came from one sample sequenced in a study of glioma-infiltrating T cells. Using RNA template, CDR3s of TCR alpha and beta were amplified with iRepertoire arm-PCR. Each CDR3 protein gets one entry after TCRdb re-called the multiplex PCR reads with MiXCR. The sample holds around 350,000 distinct CDR3 sequences, 41% seen once. Sequenced: glioma tissue, nonneoplastic brain tissue, or PBMCs (not recorded which). These TCRs come from a human donor with low-grade glioma or glioblastoma, undergoing nonglioma brain surgery, or in good health (not recorded which).

This chain connects TRBV5-1 to TRBJ1-1, with 7 bases fitting TRBD1. V shed 4 bases, J shed 4 bases, and the junction held 7 bases outside the gene matches. Germline CDR1 is SGHRS and CDR2 is YFSETQ. This CDR3 is 14 amino acids long. As DNA, the CDR3 is TGCGCCAGCAGCGGGGACAGTAAGAGCACTGAAGCTTTCTTT. As protein: CASSGDSKSTEAFF.

This clonotype turned up a few times. The V and J genes are TRBV11-3 and TRBJ2-1, with D possibly being TRBD1 (5 bases). The CDR3 extends over 14 amino acids. V was shortened by 5 bases and J by 5 bases, with 13 bases between the two germline ends. The germline CDR1 and CDR2 sequences are SGHNT and YENEEA. CDR3 DNA sequence: TGTGCCAGCAGCCTAAGCAGGGTAAACAATGAGCAGTTCTTC. Protein product: CASSLSRVNNEQFF. Drawing the rest from reference TRBV11-3 and TRBJ2-1, the complete variable domain is EAGVVQSPRYKIIEKKQPVAFWCNPISGHNTLYWYLQNLGQGPELLIRYENEEAVDDSQLPKDRFSAERLKGVDSTLKIQPAELGDSAVYLCASSLSRVNNEQFFGPGTRLTVL.

In regard to this clonotype: Being one base from a much bigger clone, this may be a read error. The chain employs TRBV28 and TRBJ2-3; D call uncertain. From germline, CDR1 is MDHEN and CDR2 SYDVKM. This CDR3 comprises 13 residues. V lost 8 bases and J 2 bases, leaving 11 bases between the germline ends. DNA of the CDR3: TGTGCCAGCGGTTCCACATTCACAGATACGCAGTATTTT. Protein sequence: CASGSTFTDTQYF.

Remarks on this clonotype: A much larger clone differs by one base, so this may be a read error. V gene TRBV28 combines with J gene TRBJ2-5; D remains unclear. The J call is uncertain, as TRBJ2-1 better fits the DNA end. This CDR3 region has 14 residues. The germline V gene has CDR1 MDHEN and CDR2 SYDVKM. Here the CDR3 reads CASSFGSSYDEQFF. CDR3 bases: TGTGCCAGCAGTTTTGGGTCTTCCTACGATGAGCAGTTCTTC.

This clonotype has a handful of counts. The CDR3 protein is CASNGRPSTDTQYF. CDR3 sequence (DNA): TGTGCCAGTAACGGCCGCCCTAGCACAGATACGCAGTATTTT. This sequence joins TRBV19 and TRBJ2-3, with D unclear. The CDR3 contains 14 residues. The V end was cut by 7 bases, the J end by 0 bases, with 11 bases between. CDR1 and CDR2 from the germline V gene are LNHDA and SQIVND (reference sequence). The whole variable domain, filled in from reference TRBV19 and TRBJ2-3, reads DGGITQSPKYLFRKEGQNVTLSCEQNLNHDAMYWYRQDPGQGLRLIYYSQIVNDFQKGDIAEGYSVSREKKESFPLTVTSAQKNPTAFYLCASNGRPSTDTQYFGPGTRLTVL.

This clonotype is a singleton in its sample. A much larger clone differs from this one at a single base, so this may be a read error. Because it lacks the conserved phenylalanine or tryptophan at the end, this CDR3 is likely a read error. CDR3 sequence (DNA): TGTGCCAGCAGTTCCTTCCAGCGAAATGGAGAAGCTTTCATT. Translation: CASSSFQRNGEAFI. The V call is TRBV6-9, the J call TRBJ1-1; D remains unclear. CDR1 is MNHGY, CDR2 SVAAGI, per germline. The V and J ends lost 4 bases and 8 bases respectively, with 17 bases between them. The CDR3 is made up of 14 amino acids.

The chain joins TRBV18 to TRBJ2-7, with 10 bases fitting TRBD2. The CDR3 is made up of 15 amino acids. The trim removed 2 bases at V and 4 bases at J, leaving 5 bases unmatched. CDR1 and CDR2 (germline): KGHSH, LQKENI. This CDR3 is CASSPSKREGYEQYF. The CDR3 nucleotides are TGTGCCAGCTCACCAAGTAAGCGGGAGGGATACGAGCAGTACTTC.

This clonotype was picked up many times. The CDR3 DNA reads as TGTGCCAGCAGTTTTGGGCGAACCGGGGAGCTGTTTTTT. The encoded protein is CASSFGRTGELFF. The chain uses TRBV27 and TRBJ2-2; D gene uncertain. This CDR3 comprises 13 residues. Germline-derived CDR1 and CDR2 are MNHEY and SMNVEV (reference sequence). Trimming left V 3 bases short and J 5 bases short, with 7 bases between.

The CDR3 DNA sequence: TGTGCCAGCAGTTTATTTCCAGGGGATTCACCCCTCCACTTT. Its protein product is CASSLFPGDSPLHF. The chain employs TRBV28 and TRBJ1-6; possible D gene TRBD1, 6 bases. The ends were cut back, 1 base at V and 8 bases at J, with 9 bases in the middle. This CDR3 is 14 amino acids long. The V gene's germline CDR1 is MDHEN and CDR2 SYDVKM.

Of note for this clonotype: This may come from a read error, since a much larger clone is one base off. The rearrangement links TRBV25-1 to TRBJ1-1; TRBD1 matches at 11 bases. Trimming took 1 base from V and 0 from J; bases not matched to a gene: 7. Germline V gene data show CDR1 as MGHDK and CDR2 as SYGVNS. The CDR3 is 18 residues long. The CDR3, as DNA: TGTGCCAGCAGTGAATGGGGACAGGGGGGGCTGATGAACACTGAAGCTTTCTTT. Protein product: CASSEWGQGGLMNTEAFF.

Remarks on this clonotype: An end of the junction does not agree with germline; a read error may underlie this. The rearrangement uses TRBV6-1 and TRBJ2-7; TRBD1 agrees at 9 bases. CDR3 length equals 14 residues. The germline CDR1 and CDR2 sequences are MNHNS and SASEGT. This CDR3 reads CASSELGQGCEEYF. CDR3 coding DNA: TGTGCCAGCAGTGAATTGGGACAGGGTTGCGAGGAGTACTTC.

This sequence joins TRBV27 and TRBJ1-1, with D tentatively TRBD1 (5 bases). This CDR3 has 14 amino acids. V was clipped by 4 bases and J by 5 bases, with 14 bases between them. The V gene's germline CDR1 is MNHEY and CDR2 SMNVEV (reference sequence). CDR3 protein: CASSWGQAATEAFF. In nucleotides, the CDR3 is TGTGCCAGCAGTTGGGGCCAGGCCGCGACTGAAGCTTTCTTT.

This clonotype occurred many times. The genes are TRBV27 and TRBJ1-1; the D gene is possibly TRBD1 (5 bases). The V gene lost 4 bases and the J gene lost 4 bases, with 10 bases spanning the gap. CDR1 and CDR2 (germline): MNHEY, SMNVEV (reference sequence). This CDR3 is 13 amino acids long. CDR3 protein: CASSYQGPTEAFF. In DNA, the CDR3 is TGTGCCAGCAGTTATCAGGGTCCCACTGAAGCTTTCTTT.

This clonotype showed up just a few times. The chain joins TRBV28 to TRBJ1-4, with D possibly being TRBD1 (5 bases). The V end was cut by 3 bases, the J end by 8 bases, with 13 bases between. The V gene's germline CDR1 is MDHEN and CDR2 SYDVKM. This CDR3 has 14 amino acids. CDR3 residues: CASSFNDRGEKLFF. DNA for the CDR3: TGTGCCAGCAGTTTCAACGACAGAGGGGAAAAACTGTTTTTT.

Details on this clonotype: A read error may be the cause here, since a much bigger clone is one base away. V and J are TRBV20-1 and TRBJ1-4; 8 bases are shared with TRBD1. Germline CDR1 reads DFQATT; CDR2 reads SNEGSKA (reference sequence). Trimming cost V 2 bases and J 7 bases; bases outside gene matches: 9. This CDR3 is 15 amino acids long. The CDR3 nucleotides read TGCAGTGCTAGAAACTCGGACAGGGAGAGTGAAAAACTGTTTTTT. Translated, it gives CSARNSDRESEKLFF.

There are a few counts of this clonotype. The chain recombines TRBV15 with TRBJ1-5; D gene uncertain. V was clipped by 5 bases and J by 5 bases, with 13 bases between them. The CDR3 loop spans 14 amino acids. CDR1 LNHNV and CDR2 YYDKDF come from the germline V gene (reference sequence). CDR3 bases: TGTGCCACCAGCTCGGGTAGTGGCGATCAGCCCCAGCATTTT. Translation gives CATSSGSGDQPQHF.

With regard to this clonotype: A much larger clonotype is one base distant, so this may be a read error. This chain uses TRBV20-1 with TRBJ2-3; weak D call: TRBD1 (7 bases). V shed 0 bases and J shed 7 bases, with 23 bases lying between them. The CDR3 is made up of 17 amino acids. Germline V CDR1 and CDR2: DFQATT, SNEGSKA (reference sequence). The chain's CDR3 is CSARDLQAGTVGHTQYF. The DNA of the CDR3 is TGCAGTGCTAGAGATCTACAGGCGGGGACAGTGGGACATACGCAGTATTTT.

This clonotype was observed a handful of times. The chain is built from TRBV27 and TRBJ2-5; 8 nucleotides align to TRBD2. Trimming at V came to 5 bases and at J to 0 bases, leaving 11 bases not matched to a gene. The CDR3 sequence is 17 residues long. Germline values: CDR1 MNHEY, CDR2 SMNVEV (reference sequence). The CDR3 DNA reads as TGTGCCAGCAGTCGTCGGGAGGGCCCGTTTAACCAAGAGACCCAGTACTTC. This translates into CASSRREGPFNQETQYF.

This sequence joins TRBV24-1 and TRBJ2-7; D is unresolved. Germline-derived CDR1 and CDR2 are KGHDR and SFDVKD. The CDR3 consists of 13 residues. Between the trimmed V and J ends, which lost 3 bases and 3 bases, there was a span of 8 bases. The CDR3 DNA sequence: TGTGCCACCAGTGATCCCGGCAGCTACGAGCAGTACTTC. Protein sequence: CATSDPGSYEQYF.

J is TRBJ2-7 and V is TRBV7-2; a possible D gene is TRBD2 (5 bases). The germline gives CDR1 SGHTA, CDR2 FQGNSA. This CDR3 has 16 residues. The ends were cut back, 6 bases at V and 6 bases at J, with 24 bases in the middle. DNA of the CDR3: TGTGCCAGCAGTTCTCACCATCTAGCAAGAGGGCGCGAGCAGTACTTC. Translating gives CASSSHHLARGREQYF.

This rearrangement joins TRBV7-2 to TRBJ2-2, with 11 positions matching TRBD2. The ends lost 5 bases at V and 8 bases at J; junction bases unmatched: 7. The V gene's germline CDR1 is SGHTA and CDR2 FQGNSA. This CDR3 comprises 15 residues. DNA of the CDR3: TGTGCCAGCAGCCCTCCGGGACTAGCGGTTGGGGAGCTGTTTTTT. Protein: CASSPPGLAVGELFF. Supplemented by reference TRBV7-2 and TRBJ2-2, the full variable domain reads GAGVSQSPSNKVTEKGKDVELRCDPISGHTALYWYRQSLGQGLEFLIYFQGNSAPDKSGLPSDRFSAERTGGSVSTLTIQRTQQEDSAVYLCASSPPGLAVGELFFGEGSRLTVL.

J is TRBJ2-6 and V is TRBV5-1; D is unclear. The germline V gene has CDR1 SGHRS and CDR2 YFSETQ. The V end lost 3 bases, the J end lost 0 bases, and 10 bases lay between the germline ends. CDR3 length: 16 residues. Here the CDR3 DNA reads TGCGCCAGCAGCTGGTCCCCCGGCTCTGGGGCCAACGTCCTGACTTTC. It specifies CASSWSPGSGANVLTF.

There are many counts of this clonotype. V usage is TRBV27 and J usage is TRBJ2-7; 14 bases match TRBD2. The V gene end was trimmed by 6 bases and the J gene end by 9 bases; junction bases not matched to a gene: 16. From germline, CDR1 is MNHEY and CDR2 SMNVEV (reference sequence). This CDR3 comprises 17 residues. CDR3 coding DNA: TGTGCCAGCAGCCCTCTATGGGGGGGACTAGCGGGAGAGGCGCAGTACTTC. It is translated as CASSPLWGGLAGEAQYF.

Comment on this clonotype: This may come from a read error, since a much larger clone is one base off. The DNA of the CDR3 is TGTGACAGCAGTTTAGGAGGGACAAGCAATCAGCCCCAGCATTTT. Translated: CDSSLGGTSNQPQHF. The chain employs TRBV28 and TRBJ1-5, with a weak D call TRBD1 (6 bases). Germline CDR1 is MDHEN and CDR2 is SYDVKM. The CDR3 covers 15 residues.

Concerning this clonotype: This sequence may be a read error, since a much larger clone differs from it by one base. This rearrangement joins TRBV27 to TRBJ1-6; D unresolved. CDR1 and CDR2 from the germline V gene are MNHEY and SMNVEV (reference sequence). The V end was cut by 4 bases, the J end by 13 bases, with 23 bases between. The CDR3 has 16 amino acids. This chain's CDR3 is CASSYMEEPNGFPLHF. The CDR3 DNA sequence: TGTGCCAGCAGTTATATGGAAGAGCCCAATGGATTCCCCCTCCACTTT.

Notes on this clonotype: This may stem from a read error, because a much larger clone lies one nucleotide away. This chain links TRBV6-2 or TRBV6-3 with TRBJ2-2; 7 bases are shared with TRBD2. Trimming removed 4 bases from V and 1 base from J; junction bases left unmatched: 6. The CDR3 contains 16 residues. Germline CDR1 MNHEY, CDR2 SVGEGT. The CDR3 coding sequence is TGTGCCAGCAGTTCGCTACGGGGGGAGAACACCGGGGAGCTGTTTTTT. Translating gives CASSSLRGENTGELFF.